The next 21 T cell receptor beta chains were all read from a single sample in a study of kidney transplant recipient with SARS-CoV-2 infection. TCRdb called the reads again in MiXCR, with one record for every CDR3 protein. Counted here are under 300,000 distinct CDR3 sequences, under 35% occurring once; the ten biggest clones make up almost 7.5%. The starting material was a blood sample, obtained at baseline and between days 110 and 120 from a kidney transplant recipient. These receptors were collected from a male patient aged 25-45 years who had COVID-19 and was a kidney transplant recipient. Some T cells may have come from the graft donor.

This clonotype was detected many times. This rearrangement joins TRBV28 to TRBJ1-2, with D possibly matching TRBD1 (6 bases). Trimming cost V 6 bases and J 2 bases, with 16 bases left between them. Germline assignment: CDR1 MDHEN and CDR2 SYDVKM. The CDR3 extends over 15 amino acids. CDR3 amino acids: CASSYLDRKNYGYTF. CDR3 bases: TGTGCCAGCAGCTATCTAGACAGGAAGAACTATGGCTACACCTTC.

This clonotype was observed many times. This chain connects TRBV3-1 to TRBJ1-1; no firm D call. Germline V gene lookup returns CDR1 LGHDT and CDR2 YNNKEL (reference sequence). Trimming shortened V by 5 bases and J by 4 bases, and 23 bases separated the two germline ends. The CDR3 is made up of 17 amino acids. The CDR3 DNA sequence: TGTGCCAGCAGCGGCTCTTATCCCATTTCAATTCGCACTGAAGCTTTCTTT. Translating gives CASSGSYPISIRTEAFF.

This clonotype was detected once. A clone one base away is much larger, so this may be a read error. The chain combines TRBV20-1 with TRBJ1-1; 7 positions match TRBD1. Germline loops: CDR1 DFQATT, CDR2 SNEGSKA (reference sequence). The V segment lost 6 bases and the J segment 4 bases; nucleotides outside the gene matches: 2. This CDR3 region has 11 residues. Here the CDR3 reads CSARTGTEAFF. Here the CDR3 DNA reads TGCAGTGCACGGACAGGCACTGAAGCTTTCTTT.

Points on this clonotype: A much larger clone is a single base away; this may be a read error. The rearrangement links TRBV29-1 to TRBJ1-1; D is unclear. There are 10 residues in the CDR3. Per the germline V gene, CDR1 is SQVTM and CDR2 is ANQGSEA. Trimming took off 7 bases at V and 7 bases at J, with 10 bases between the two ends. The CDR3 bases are TGCAGCGCTGATCAGAGTGAAGCTTTCTTT. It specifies CSADQSEAFF.

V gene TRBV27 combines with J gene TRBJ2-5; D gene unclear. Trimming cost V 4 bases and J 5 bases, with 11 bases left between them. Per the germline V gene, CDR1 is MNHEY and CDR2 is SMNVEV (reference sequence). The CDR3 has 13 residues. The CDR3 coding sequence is TGTGCCAGCAGTTCCAGGAGTTCGGAGACCCAGTACTTC. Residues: CASSSRSSETQYF.

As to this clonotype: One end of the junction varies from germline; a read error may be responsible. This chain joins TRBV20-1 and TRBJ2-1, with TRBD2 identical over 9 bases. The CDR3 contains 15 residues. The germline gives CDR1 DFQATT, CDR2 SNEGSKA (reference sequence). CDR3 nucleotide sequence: TGCAGTGCTAGCCAGACTAGCGGACCTCACAATGAGCAGTCCTTC. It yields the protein CSASQTSGPHNEQSF.

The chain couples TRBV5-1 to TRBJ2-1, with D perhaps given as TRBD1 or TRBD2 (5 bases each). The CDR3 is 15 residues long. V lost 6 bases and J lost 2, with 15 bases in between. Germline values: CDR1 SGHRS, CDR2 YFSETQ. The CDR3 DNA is TGCGCCAGCATTAAGGGACCGAAGGCCTACAATGAGCAGTTCTTC. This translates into CASIKGPKAYNEQFF.

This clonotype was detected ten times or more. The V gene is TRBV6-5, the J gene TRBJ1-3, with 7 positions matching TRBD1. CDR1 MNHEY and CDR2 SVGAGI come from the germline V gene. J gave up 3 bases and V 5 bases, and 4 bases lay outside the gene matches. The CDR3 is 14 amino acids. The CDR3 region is CASSTTGDGNTIYF. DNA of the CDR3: TGTGCCAGCAGTACAACAGGGGATGGAAACACCATATATTTT.

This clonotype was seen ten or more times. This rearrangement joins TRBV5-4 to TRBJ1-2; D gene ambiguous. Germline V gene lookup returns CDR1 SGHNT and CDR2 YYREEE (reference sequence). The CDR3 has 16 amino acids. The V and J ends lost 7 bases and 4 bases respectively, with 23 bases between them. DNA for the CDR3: TGTGCCAGCCTGTCATTCGTACCAGGAAAGACCTATGGCTACACCTTC. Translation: CASLSFVPGKTYGYTF.

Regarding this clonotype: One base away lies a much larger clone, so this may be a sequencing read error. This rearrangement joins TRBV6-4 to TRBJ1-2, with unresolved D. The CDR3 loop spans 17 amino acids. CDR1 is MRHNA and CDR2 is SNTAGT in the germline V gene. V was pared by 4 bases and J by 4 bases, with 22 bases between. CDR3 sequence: CASSASFPHGKTYGYTF. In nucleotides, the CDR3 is TGTGCCAGCAGTGCGAGCTTCCCACACGGAAAGACCTATGGCTACACCTTC.

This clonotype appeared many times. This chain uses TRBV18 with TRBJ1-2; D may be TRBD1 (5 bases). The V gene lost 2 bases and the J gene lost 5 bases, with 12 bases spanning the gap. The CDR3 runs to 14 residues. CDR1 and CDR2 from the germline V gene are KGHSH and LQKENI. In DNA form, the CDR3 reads TGTGCCAGCTCACCAAATCAGGGACGTTATGGCTACACCTTC. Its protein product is CASSPNQGRYGYTF.

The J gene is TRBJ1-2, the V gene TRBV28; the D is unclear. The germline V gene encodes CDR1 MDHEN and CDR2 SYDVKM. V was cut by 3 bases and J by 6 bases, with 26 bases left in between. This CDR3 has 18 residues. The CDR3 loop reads CASSFAVVRSPPRHGYTF. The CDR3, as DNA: TGTGCCAGCAGTTTTGCAGTTGTCAGGAGCCCCCCCCGTCATGGCTACACCTTC.

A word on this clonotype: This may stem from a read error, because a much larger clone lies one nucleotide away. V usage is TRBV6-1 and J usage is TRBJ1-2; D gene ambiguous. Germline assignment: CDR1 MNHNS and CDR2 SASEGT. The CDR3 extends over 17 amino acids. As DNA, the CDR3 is TGTGCCAGCAGTGAAAGGGCGGAATGTAGAAAGACCTATGACTACACCTTC. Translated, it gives CASSERAECRKTYDYTF.

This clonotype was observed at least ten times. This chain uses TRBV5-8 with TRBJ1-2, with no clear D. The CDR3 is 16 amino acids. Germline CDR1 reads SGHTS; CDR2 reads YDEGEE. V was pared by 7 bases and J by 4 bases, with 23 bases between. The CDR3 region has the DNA TGTGCCAGCGTCATACGTCATCCACGAAAGACCTATGGCTACACCTTC. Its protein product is CASVIRHPRKTYGYTF. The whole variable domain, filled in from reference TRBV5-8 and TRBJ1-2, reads EAGVTQSPTHLIKTRGQQATLRCSPISGHTSVYWYQQALGLGLQFLLWYDEGEERNRGNFPPRFSGRQFPNYSSELNVNALELEDSALYLCASVIRHPRKTYGYTFGSGTRLTVV.

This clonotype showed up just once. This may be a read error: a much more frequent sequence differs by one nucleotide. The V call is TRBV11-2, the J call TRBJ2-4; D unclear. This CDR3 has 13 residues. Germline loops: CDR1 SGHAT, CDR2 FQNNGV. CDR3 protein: CASSLDPENILYF. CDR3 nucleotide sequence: TGTGCCAGCAGCTTAGATCCGGAAAACATTCTGTACTTC.

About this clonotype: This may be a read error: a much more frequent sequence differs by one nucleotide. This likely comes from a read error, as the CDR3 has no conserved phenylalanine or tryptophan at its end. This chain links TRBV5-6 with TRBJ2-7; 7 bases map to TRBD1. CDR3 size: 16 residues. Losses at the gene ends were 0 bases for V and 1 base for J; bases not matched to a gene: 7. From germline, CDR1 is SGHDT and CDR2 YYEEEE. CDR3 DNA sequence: TGTGCCAGCAGCTTGGCGCGGACAGGAACGTCCTACGAGCAGTACCTC. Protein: CASSLARTGTSYEQYL.

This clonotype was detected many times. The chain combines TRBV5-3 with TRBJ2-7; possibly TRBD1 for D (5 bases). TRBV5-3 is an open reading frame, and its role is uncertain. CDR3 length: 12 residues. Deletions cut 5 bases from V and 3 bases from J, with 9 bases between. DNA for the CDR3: TGTGCCAGAAGGCCACAGGTCTACGAGCAGTACTTC. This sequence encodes CARRPQVYEQYF.

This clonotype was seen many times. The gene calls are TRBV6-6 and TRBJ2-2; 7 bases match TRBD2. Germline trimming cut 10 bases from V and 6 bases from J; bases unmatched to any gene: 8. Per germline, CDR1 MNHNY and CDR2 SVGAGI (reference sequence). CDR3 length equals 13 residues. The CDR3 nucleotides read TGTGCCACTACAAGCGGGACCCCCGGGGAGCTGTTTTTT. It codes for CATTSGTPGELFF.

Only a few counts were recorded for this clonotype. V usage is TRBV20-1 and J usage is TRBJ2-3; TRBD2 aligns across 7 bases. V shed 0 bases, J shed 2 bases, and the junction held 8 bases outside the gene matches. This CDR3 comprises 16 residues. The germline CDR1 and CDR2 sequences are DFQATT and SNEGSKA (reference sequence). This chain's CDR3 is CSARDRGGTDTDTQYF. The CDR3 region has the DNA TGCAGTGCTAGAGATCGGGGAGGGACTGACACAGATACGCAGTATTTT.

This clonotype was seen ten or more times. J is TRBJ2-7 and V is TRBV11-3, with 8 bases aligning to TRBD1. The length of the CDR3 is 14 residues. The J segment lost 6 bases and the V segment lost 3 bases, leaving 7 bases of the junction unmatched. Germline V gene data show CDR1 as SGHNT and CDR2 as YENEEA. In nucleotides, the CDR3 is TGTGCCAGCAGCTTCGAGACAGGGGCCTCCGAGCAGTACTTC. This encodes CASSFETGASEQYF.

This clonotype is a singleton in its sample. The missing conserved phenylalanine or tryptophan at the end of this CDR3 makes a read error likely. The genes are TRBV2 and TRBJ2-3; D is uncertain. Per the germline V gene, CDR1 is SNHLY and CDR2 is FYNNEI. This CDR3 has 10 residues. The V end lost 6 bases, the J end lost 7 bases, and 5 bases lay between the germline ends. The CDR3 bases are TGTGCCAGCAGCCCTAATACGCAGTATCTT. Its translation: CASSPNTQYL.